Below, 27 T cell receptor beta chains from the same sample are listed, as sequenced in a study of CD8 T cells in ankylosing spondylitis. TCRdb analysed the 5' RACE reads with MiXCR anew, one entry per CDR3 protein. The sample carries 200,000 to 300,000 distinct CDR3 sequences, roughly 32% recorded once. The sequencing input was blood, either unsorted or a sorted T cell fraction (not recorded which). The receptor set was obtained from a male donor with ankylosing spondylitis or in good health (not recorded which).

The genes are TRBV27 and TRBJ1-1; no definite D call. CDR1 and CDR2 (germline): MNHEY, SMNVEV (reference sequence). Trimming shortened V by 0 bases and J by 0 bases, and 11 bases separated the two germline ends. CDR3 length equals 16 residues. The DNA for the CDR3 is TGTGCCAGCAGTTTATCGGCCAGGTCAATGAACACTGAAGCTTTCTTT. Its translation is CASSLSARSMNTEAFF.

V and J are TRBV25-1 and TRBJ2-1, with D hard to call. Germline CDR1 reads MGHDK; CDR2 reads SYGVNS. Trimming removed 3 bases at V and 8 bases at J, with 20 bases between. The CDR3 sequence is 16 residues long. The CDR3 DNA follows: TGTGCCAGCAGTGATCACCCCCTTACCCCTGCGGATGAGCAGTTCTTC. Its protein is CASSDHPLTPADEQFF.

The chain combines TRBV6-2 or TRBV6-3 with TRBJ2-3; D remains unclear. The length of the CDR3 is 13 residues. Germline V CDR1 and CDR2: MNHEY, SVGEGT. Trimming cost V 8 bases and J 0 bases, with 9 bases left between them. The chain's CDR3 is CASGQESTDTQYF. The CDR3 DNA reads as TGTGCCAGCGGGCAGGAGAGCACAGATACGCAGTATTTT.

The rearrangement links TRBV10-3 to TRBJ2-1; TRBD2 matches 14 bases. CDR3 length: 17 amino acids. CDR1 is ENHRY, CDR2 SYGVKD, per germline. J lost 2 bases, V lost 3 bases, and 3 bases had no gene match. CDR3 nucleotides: TGTGCCATCAGTGAAGGACTAGCGGGGGGCACCTACAATGAGCAGTTCTTC. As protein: CAISEGLAGGTYNEQFF.

CDR3: CASSHDLSGGAPTDTQYF. In DNA form, the CDR3 reads TGCGCCAGCAGCCACGATTTAAGCGGGGGGGCGCCCACAGATACGCAGTATTTT. The chain joins TRBV5-1 to TRBJ2-3; TRBD2 matches 10 bases. CDR3 size: 18 residues. The V and J ends lost 4 bases and 2 bases, in that order; junction bases with no gene match: 13. Per the germline V gene, CDR1 is SGHRS and CDR2 is YFSETQ.

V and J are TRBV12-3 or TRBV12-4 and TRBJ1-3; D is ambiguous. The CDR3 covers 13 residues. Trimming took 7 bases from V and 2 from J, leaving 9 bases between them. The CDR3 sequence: CASTLAAGNTIYF. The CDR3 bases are TGTGCCAGCACCTTGGCAGCTGGAAACACCATATATTTT.

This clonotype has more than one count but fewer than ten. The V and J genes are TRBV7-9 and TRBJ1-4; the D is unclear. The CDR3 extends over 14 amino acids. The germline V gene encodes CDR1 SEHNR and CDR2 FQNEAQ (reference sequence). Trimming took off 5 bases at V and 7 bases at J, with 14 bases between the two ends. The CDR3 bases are TGTGCCAGCAGCCTTCGGGGAAACGGTGAAAAACTGTTTTTT. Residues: CASSLRGNGEKLFF.

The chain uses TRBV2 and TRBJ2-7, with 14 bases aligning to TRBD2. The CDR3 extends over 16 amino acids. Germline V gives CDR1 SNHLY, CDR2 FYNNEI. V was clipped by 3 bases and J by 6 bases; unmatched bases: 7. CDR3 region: CASSDPTSGGAGEQYF. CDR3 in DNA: TGTGCCAGCAGTGACCCGACTAGCGGGGGGGCGGGCGAGCAGTACTTC. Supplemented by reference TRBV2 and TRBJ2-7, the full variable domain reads EPEVTQTPSHQVTQMGQEVILRCVPISNHLYFYWYRQILGQKVEFLVSFYNNEISEKSEIFDDQFSVERPDGSNFTLKIRSTKLEDSAMYFCASSDPTSGGAGEQYFGPGTRLTVT.

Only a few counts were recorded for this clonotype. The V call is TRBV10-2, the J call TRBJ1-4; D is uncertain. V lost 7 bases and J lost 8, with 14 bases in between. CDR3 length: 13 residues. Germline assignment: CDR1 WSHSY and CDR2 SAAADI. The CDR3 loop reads CASTGGRGEKLFF. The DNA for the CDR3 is TGCGCCAGCACAGGAGGGAGAGGGGAAAAACTGTTTTTT.

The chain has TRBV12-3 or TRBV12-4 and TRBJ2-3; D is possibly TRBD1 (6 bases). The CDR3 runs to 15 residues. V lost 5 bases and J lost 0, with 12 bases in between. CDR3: CASSPDRISTDTQYF. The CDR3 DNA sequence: TGTGCCAGCAGTCCCGACAGGATCAGCACAGATACGCAGTATTTT.

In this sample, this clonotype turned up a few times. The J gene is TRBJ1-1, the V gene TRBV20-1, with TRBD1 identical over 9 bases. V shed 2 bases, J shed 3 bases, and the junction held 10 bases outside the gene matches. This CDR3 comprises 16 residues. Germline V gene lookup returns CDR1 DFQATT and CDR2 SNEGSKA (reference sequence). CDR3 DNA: TGCAGTGCTAGATCCGGGACAGGGCTGGTGGACACTGAAGCTTTCTTT. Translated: CSARSGTGLVDTEAFF.

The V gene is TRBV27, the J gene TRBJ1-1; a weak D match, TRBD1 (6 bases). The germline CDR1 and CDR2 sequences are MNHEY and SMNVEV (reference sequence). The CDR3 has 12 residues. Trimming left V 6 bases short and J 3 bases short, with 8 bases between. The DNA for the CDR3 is TGTGCCAGCAGGGACAGTTACACTGAAGCTTTCTTT. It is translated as CASRDSYTEAFF.

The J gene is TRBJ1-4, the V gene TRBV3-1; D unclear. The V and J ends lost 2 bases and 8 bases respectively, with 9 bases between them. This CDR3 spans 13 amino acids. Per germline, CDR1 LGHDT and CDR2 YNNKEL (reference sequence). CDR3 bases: TGTGCCAGCAGCCAAAGATCGGTCGAAAAACTGTTTTTT. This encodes CASSQRSVEKLFF.

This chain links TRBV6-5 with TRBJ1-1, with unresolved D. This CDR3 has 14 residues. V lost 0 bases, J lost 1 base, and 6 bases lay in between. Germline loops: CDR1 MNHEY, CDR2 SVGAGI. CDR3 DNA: TGTGCCAGCAGTTACTCGGGAAGGAACACTGAAGCTTTCTTT. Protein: CASSYSGRNTEAFF.

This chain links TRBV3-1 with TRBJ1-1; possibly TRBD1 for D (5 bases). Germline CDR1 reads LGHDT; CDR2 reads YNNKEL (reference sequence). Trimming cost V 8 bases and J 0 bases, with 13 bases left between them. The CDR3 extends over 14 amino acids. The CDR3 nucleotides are TGTGCCAGCGCAGGGCAGGCCCTGAACACTGAAGCTTTCTTT. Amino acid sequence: CASAGQALNTEAFF.

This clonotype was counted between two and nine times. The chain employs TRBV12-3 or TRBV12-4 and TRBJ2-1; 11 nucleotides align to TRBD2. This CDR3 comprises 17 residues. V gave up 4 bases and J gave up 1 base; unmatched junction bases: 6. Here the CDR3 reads CASSWLAGGISYNEQFF. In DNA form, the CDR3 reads TGTGCCAGCAGTTGGCTAGCGGGGGGCATATCCTACAATGAGCAGTTCTTC.

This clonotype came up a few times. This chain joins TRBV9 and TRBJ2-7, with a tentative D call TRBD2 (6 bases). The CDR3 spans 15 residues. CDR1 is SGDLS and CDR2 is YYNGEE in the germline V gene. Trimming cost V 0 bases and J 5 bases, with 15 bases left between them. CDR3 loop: CASSVALAERHEQYF. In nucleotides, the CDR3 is TGTGCCAGCAGCGTAGCACTAGCAGAAAGACACGAGCAGTACTTC.

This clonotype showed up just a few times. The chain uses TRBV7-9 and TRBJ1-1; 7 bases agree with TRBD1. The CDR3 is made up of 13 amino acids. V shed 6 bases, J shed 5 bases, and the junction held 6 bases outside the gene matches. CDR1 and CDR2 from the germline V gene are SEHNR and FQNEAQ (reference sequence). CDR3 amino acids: CASSRQGETEAFF. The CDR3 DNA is TGTGCCAGCAGTAGACAGGGCGAGACTGAAGCTTTCTTT.

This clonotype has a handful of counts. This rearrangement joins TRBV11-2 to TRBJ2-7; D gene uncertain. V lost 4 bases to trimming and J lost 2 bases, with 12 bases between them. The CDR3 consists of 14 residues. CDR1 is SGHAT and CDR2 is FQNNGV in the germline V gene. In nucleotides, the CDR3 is TGTGCCAGCAGCTCCCTAGGGCCTACCTACGAGCAGTACTTC. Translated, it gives CASSSLGPTYEQYF.

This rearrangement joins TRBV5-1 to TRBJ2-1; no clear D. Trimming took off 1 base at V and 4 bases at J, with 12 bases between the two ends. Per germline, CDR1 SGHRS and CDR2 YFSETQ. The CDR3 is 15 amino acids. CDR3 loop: CASSLTQNLYNEQFF. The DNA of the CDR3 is TGCGCCAGCAGCTTGACACAGAACTTGTACAATGAGCAGTTCTTC.

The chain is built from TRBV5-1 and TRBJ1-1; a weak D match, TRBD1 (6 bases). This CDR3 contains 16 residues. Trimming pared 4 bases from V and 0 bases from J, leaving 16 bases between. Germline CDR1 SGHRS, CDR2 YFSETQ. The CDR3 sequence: CASSPSTGLMNTEAFF. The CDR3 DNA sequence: TGCGCCAGCAGCCCTTCGACAGGACTCATGAACACTGAAGCTTTCTTT.

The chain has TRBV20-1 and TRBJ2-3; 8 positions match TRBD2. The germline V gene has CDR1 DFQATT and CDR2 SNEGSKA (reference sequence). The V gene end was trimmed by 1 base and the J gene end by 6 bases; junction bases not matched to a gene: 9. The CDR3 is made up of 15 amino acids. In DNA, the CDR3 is TGCAGTGCTAGAGTCCGGGGGGGCCCGTGGGATACGCAGTATTTT. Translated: CSARVRGGPWDTQYF.

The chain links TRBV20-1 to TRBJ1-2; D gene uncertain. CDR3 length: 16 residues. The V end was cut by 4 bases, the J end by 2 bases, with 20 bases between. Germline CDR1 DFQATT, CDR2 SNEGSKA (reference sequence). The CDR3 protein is CSAKTSMRSANYGYTF. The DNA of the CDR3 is TGCAGTGCTAAAACCTCCATGAGAAGCGCCAACTATGGCTACACCTTC.

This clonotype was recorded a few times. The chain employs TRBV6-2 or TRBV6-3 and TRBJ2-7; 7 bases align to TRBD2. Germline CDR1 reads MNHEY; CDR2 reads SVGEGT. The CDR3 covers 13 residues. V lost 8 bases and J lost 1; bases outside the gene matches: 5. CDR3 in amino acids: CASVDGGSYEQYF. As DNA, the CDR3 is TGTGCCAGCGTGGACGGGGGGTCCTACGAGCAGTACTTC.

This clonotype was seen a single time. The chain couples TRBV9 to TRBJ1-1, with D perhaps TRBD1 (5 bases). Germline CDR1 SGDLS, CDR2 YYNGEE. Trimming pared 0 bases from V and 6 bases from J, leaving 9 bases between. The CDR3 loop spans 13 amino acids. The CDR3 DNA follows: TGTGCCAGCAGCGTAGGTGGGGGTGCTGAAGCTTTCTTT. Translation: CASSVGGGAEAFF.

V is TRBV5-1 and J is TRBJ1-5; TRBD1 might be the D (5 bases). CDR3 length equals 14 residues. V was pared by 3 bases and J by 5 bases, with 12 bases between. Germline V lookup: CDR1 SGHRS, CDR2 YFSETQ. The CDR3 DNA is TGCGCCAGCAGCTCCCGGGACCTTGATCAGCCCCAGCATTTT. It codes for CASSSRDLDQPQHF.

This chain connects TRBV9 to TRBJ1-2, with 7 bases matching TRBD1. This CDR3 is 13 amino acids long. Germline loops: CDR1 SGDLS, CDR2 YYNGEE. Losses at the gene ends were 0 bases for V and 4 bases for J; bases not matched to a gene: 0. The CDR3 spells CASSVGDSYGYTF. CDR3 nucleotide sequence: TGTGCCAGCAGCGTAGGGGACAGCTATGGCTACACCTTC.